Listed below are T cell receptor beta chains from one sample, sequenced in a study of T cell changes during pregnancy in multiple sclerosis. Assay: immunoSEQ multiplex PCR; the TCRdb copy retains only in-frame clones and omits some. This sample has approximately 49,000 clones; about 88% occur once, and the top ten carry around 1.3%. The material was CD4+ T cells from peripheral blood mononuclear cells, obtained in the second trimester of pregnancy. The receptor set was obtained from a female donor with multiple sclerosis, enrolled in a pregnancy study. CDR3s include the opening cysteine and the closing phenylalanine or tryptophan.

cdr3_aa j_call v_call
CASSVGGSPRDTQYF TRBJ2-3 TRBV9
CASSVATSSGGYNEQFF TRBJ2-1 TRBV9
CASAGQGSYEQYF NA TRBV6-1
CAWKGQARSGNTIYF TRBJ1-3 TRBV30
CASSDGVSYEQYF TRBJ2-7 TRBV2
CASSIQGAPGGYTF TRBJ1-2 TRBV19
CASSLNSGSYNEQFF TRBJ2-1 TRBV5-4
CASSRPGQGRTGELFF TRBJ2-2 TRBV14
CASSLYENQPQHF TRBJ1-5 TRBV7-8
CASSYPELHFSYEQYF TRBJ2-7 TRBV6-6